This TCR beta chain emerged from a study of T cell repertoires in cytomegalovirus infection. TCRdb re-analysed the reads in MiXCR, keeping a single row per CDR3 protein. The table includes some 440,000 distinct CDR3 sequences, approximately 31% detected once. With regard to this clonotype: A much larger clone lies a single base off, so this may be a read error.

The CDR3 contains 15 residues. V gave up 7 bases and J gave up 2 bases, with 17 bases separating them. The germline V gene has CDR1 SGHTA and CDR2 FQGNSA. The chain combines TRBV7-2 with TRBJ1-1; tentative D call: TRBD1 (6 bases). The clonotype comes from a human donor in good health (CMV status not recorded). Some clones in this sample may be carry-over from other donors' samples. Sequenced sample: PBMCs. Here the CDR3 reads CASKPPGHLNTEAFF. The DNA of the CDR3 is TGTGCCAGCAAGCCCCCGGGACACCTTAACACTGAAGCTTTCTTT.